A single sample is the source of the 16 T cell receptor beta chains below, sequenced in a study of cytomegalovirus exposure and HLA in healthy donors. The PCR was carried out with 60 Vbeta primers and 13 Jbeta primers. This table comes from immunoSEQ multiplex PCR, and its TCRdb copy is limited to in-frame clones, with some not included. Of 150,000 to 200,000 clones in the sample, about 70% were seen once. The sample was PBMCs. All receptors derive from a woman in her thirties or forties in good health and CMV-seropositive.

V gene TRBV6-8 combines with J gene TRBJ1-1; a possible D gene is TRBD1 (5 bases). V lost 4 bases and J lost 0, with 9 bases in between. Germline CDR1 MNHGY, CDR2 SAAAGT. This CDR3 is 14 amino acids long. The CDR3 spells CASSSRRVNTEAFF. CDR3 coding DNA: TGTGCCAGCAGTTCGCGCAGGGTGAACACTGAAGCTTTCTTT.

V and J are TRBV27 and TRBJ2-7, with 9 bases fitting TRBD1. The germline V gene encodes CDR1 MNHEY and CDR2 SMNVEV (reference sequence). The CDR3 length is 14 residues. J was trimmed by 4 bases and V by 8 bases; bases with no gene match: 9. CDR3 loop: CASGLTGGSYEQYF. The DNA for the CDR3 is TGTGCCAGCGGACTGACAGGGGGTAGTTACGAGCAGTACTTC.

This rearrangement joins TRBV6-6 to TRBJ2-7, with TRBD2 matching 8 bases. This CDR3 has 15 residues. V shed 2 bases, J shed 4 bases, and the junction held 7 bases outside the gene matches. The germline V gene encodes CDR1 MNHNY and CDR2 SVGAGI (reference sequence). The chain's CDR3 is CASSYRAGGQYEQYF. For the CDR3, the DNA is TGTGCCAGCAGTTACAGGGCGGGGGGCCAATACGAGCAGTACTTC.

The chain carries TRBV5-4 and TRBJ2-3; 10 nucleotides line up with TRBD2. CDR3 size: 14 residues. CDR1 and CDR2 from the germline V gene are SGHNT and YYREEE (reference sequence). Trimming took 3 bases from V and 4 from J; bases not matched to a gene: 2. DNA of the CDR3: TGTGCCAGCAGCTCCGGGACTAGCGCAGATACGCAGTATTTT. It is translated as CASSSGTSADTQYF.

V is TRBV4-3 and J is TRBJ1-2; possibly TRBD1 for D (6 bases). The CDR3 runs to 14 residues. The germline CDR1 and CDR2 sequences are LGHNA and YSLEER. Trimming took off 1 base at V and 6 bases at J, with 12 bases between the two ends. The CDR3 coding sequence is TGCGCCAGCAGCCAAGCGTCCAGGGGAGATGGCTACACCTTC. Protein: CASSQASRGDGYTF.

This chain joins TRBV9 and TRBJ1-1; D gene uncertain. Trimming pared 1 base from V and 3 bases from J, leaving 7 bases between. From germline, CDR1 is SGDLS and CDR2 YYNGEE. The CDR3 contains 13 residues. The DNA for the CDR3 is TGTGCCAGCAGCGTAATAACAGACACTGAAGCTTTCTTT. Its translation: CASSVITDTEAFF.

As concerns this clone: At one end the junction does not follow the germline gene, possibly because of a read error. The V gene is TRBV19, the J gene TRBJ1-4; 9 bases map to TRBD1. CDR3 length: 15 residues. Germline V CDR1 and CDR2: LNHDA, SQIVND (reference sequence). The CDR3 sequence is CASSLDRDRVGKLFF. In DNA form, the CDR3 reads TGTGCCAGTAGTTTAGACCGGGACAGGGTTGGAAAACTGTTTTTT.

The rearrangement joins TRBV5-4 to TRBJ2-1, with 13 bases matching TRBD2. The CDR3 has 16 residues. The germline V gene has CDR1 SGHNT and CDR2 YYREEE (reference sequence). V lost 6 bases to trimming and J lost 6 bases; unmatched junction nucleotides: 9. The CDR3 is CASNEGTSGRGNEQFF. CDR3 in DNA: TGTGCCAGCAACGAAGGAACTAGCGGGAGGGGCAATGAGCAGTTCTTC.

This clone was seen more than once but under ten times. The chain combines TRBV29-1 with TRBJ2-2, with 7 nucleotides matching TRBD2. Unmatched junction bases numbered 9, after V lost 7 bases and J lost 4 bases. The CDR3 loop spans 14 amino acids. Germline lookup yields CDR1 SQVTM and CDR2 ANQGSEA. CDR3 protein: CSALGEGSTGELFF. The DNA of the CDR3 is TGCAGCGCCTTGGGGGAGGGTAGCACCGGGGAGCTGTTTTTT.

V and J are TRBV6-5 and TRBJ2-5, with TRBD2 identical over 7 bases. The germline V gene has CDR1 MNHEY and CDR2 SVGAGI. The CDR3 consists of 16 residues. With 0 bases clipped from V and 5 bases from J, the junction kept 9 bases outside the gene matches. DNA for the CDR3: TGTGCCAGCAGTTACTCGGCGGGGGACCTAGGGGAGACCCAGTACTTC. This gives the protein CASSYSAGDLGETQYF.

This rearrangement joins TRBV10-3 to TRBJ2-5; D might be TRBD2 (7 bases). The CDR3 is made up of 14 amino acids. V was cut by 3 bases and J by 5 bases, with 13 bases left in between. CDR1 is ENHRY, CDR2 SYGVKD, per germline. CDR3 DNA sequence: TGTGCCATCAGTGATCCCGGGGGGCGGGAGACCCAGTACTTC. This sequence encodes CAISDPGGRETQYF.

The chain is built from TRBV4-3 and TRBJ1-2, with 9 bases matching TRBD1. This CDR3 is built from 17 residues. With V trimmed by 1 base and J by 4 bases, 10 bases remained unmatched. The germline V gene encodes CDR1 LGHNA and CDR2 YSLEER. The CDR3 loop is CASSQAPGTGSGYGYTF. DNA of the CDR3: TGCGCCAGCAGCCAAGCCCCCGGGACAGGGTCGGGCTATGGCTACACCTTC.

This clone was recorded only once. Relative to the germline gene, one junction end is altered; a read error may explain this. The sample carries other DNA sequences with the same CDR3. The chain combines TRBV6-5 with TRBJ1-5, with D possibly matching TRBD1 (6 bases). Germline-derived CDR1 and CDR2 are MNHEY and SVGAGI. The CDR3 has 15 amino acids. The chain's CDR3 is CASSYSGAGDQPQHF. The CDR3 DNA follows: TGTGCCAGTAGTTACTCGGGGGCAGGGGATCAGCCCCAGCATTTT.

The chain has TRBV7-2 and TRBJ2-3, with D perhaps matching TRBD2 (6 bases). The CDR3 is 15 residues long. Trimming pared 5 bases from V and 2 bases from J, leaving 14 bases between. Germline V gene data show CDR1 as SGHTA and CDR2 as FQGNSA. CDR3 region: CASSGGSSYTDTQYF. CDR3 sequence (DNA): TGTGCCAGCAGCGGAGGGAGTTCCTACACAGATACGCAGTATTTT.

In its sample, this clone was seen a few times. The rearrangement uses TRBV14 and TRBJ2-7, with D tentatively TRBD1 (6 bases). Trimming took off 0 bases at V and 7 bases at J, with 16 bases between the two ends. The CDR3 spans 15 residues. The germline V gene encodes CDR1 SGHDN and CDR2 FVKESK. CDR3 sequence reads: CASSQDLGARGEQYF. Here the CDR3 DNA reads TGTGCCAGCAGCCAAGATTTGGGGGCGCGAGGGGAGCAGTACTTC.

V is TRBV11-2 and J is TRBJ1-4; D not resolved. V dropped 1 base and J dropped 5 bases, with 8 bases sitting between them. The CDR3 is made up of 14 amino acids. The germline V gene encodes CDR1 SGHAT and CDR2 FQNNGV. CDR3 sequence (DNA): TGTGCCAGCAGCTTAGGGCTCCGAAATGAAAAACTGTTTTTT. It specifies CASSLGLRNEKLFF.